The clone carrying this T cell receptor (beta chain) was observed a handful of times. Its antigen is currently unknown. This sample is drawn from a study of beta chain features in type 1 diabetes. In the study overall: Similarity in age, gender and cell yields was seen between patients and healthy donors. Study outcomes and limitations: HLA influence on TCRB rearrangement stayed unresolved here. When Type 1 diabetes patients were examined, their TCRB CDR3s proved moderately but significantly shorter in all four CD4+ subsets.

V dropped 0 bases and J dropped 11; count of bases not matched to a gene: 11. CDR1 and CDR2 from the germline V gene are SGDLS and YYNGEE. This CDR3 is 15 amino acids long. The authors reverse transcribed all of the isolated RNA, so sequencing captured expressed TCRB transcripts. The data were produced by immunoSEQ multiplex PCR, yet TCRdb's version contains in-frame clones alone and is incomplete. The sample contains about 370,000 clones, 9.5% to 10% of which appear only once. Isolation of CD4+ naive, central memory, regulatory and stem cell-like memory cells was achieved by sorting via CD45RO/CCR7/CD25/CD127/CD95/CD27.

The sequence came from a man aged 25-45 years with type 1 diabetes. The chain joins TRBV9 to TRBJ2-5, with 9 bases that match TRBD1. Sequenced input: central memory CD4+ T cells from blood. The CDR3 nucleotides read TGTGCCAGCAGCGTAGGAGGAACAGGGGGCCTAGCTCAGTACTTC. Translation gives CASSVGGTGGLAQYF.